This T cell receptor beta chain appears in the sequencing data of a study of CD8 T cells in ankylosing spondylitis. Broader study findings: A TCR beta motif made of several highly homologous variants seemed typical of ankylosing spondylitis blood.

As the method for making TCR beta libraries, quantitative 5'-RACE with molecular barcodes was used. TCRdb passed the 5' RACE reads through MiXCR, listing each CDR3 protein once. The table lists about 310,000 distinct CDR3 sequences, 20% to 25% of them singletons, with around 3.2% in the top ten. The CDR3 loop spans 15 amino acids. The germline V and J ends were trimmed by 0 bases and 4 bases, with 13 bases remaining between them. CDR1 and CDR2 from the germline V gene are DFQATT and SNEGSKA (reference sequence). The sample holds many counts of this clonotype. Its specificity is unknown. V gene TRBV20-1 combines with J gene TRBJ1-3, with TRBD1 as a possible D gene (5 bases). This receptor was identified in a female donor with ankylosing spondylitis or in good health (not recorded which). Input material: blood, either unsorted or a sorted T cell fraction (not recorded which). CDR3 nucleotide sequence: TGCAGTGCTAGAGATCCCGCAGGGCCGGGAAACACCATATATTTT. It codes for CSARDPAGPGNTIYF.